This T cell receptor (beta chain) was profiled in a study of T cell responses to AZD1222 COVID-19 vaccine. The protocol was immunoSEQ multiplex PCR, while the TCRdb copy is restricted to in-frame clones and leaves out a portion. This table has 120,000 or so clones, roughly nine tenths appearing once. Germline lookup yields CDR1 MDHEN and CDR2 SYDVKM. V lost 7 bases, J lost 4 bases, and 8 bases lay in between. CDR3 length equals 11 residues. The input for sequencing was peripheral blood, taken on day 0 of AZD1222 vaccination. V usage is TRBV28 and J usage is TRBJ2-7; possible D gene TRBD2, 5 bases. The TCR was taken from an adult in good health. Here the CDR3 reads CASIGDYEQYF. The CDR3 nucleotides read TGTGCCAGCATCGGGGATTACGAGCAGTACTTC. The variable domain in full, completed from reference TRBV28 and TRBJ2-7, reads DVKVTQSSRYLVKRTGEKVFLECVQDMDHENMFWYRQDPGLGLRLIYFSYDVKMKEKGDIPEGYSVSREKKERFSLILESASTNQTSMYLCASIGDYEQYFGPGTRLTVT.